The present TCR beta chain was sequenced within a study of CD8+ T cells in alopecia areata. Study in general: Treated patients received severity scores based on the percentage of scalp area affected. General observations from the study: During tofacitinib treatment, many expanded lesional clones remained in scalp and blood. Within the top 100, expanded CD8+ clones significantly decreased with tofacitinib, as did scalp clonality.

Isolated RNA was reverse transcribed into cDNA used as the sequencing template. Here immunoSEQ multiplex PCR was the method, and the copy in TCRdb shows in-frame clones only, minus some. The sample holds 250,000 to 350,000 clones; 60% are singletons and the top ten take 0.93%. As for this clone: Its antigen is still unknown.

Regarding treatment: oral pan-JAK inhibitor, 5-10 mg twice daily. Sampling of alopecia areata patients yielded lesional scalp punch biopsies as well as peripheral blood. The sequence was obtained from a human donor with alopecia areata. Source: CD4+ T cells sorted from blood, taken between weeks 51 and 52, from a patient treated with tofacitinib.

The CDR3, as DNA: TGTGCCAGCAGCAGGACAGTTAGCTATGGCTACACCTTC. Translation gives CASSRTVSYGYTF. The chain couples TRBV25-1 to TRBJ1-2, with D possibly being TRBD1 (6 bases). The CDR3 spans 13 residues. Germline CDR1 and CDR2: MGHDK and SYGVNS. V was pared by 6 bases and J by 4 bases, with 12 bases between.